These 21 T cell receptor beta chains were all obtained from the same sample, sequenced in a study of T cell repertoires in cytomegalovirus infection. TCRdb re-analysed the reads in MiXCR, keeping a single row per CDR3 protein. The sample consists of around 450,000 distinct CDR3 sequences, around 32% of them appearing once. Material: PBMCs. These receptors all come from a human donor in good health (CMV status not recorded). Some clones in this sample may be carry-over from other donors' samples.

This clonotype was counted between two and nine times. The genes are TRBV20-1 and TRBJ2-4; TRBD1 is a possible D gene (6 bases). This CDR3 region has 12 residues. V lost 3 bases to trimming and J lost 8 bases, with 11 bases between them. CDR1 and CDR2 from the germline V gene are DFQATT and SNEGSKA (reference sequence). The CDR3 bases are TGCAGTGCTAGGGACAGTCAGGACATTCAGTACTTC. Residues: CSARDSQDIQYF.

The chain links TRBV20-1 to TRBJ2-5, with TRBD1 matching 7 bases. This CDR3 comprises 12 residues. The V gene's germline CDR1 is DFQATT and CDR2 SNEGSKA (reference sequence). V trimming: 5 bases; J trimming: 5 bases; junction bases outside the gene matches: 5. CDR3 loop: CSAPTGWETQYF. In DNA form, the CDR3 reads TGCAGTGCTCCGACAGGGTGGGAGACCCAGTACTTC.

With respect to this clonotype: The germline gene is not matched at one end of the junction; a read error may be the cause. V usage is TRBV7-2 and J usage is TRBJ2-3, with D hard to call. Germline V lookup: CDR1 SGHTA, CDR2 FQGNSA. CDR3 length equals 14 residues. The CDR3 loop reads CSSSLDVITDTHYF. The CDR3 nucleotides read TGTTCCAGCAGCTTAGACGTCATCACAGATACGCATTATTTT.

This clonotype was found many times. The chain is built from TRBV7-3 and TRBJ2-3; TRBD1 is a possible D gene (5 bases). Looked up from germline, CDR1 is SGHTA and CDR2 is FQGTGA. This CDR3 region has 15 residues. Trimming removed 1 base from V and 2 bases from J, with 10 bases in between. The CDR3 DNA is TGTGCCAGCAGCTTAAGGGCAGGGATCACAGATACGCAGTATTTT. Translation: CASSLRAGITDTQYF.

The chain recombines TRBV7-2 with TRBJ2-4; weak D call: TRBD1 (5 bases). The CDR3 covers 14 residues. Germline V gene sequence: CDR1 SGHTA, CDR2 FQGNSA. V dropped 3 bases and J dropped 0 bases, with 6 bases sitting between them. CDR3 nucleotides: TGTGCCAGCAGCTTCAGGGAAGCCAAAAACATTCAGTACTTC. Protein product: CASSFREAKNIQYF.

This clonotype was counted many times. The chain uses TRBV7-6 and TRBJ2-3; D gene uncertain. The CDR3 sequence is 15 residues long. In germline, CDR1 is SGHVS, CDR2 FNYEAQ. The V gene lost 0 bases and the J gene lost 1 base, with 8 bases spanning the gap. CDR3 bases: TGTGCCAGCAGCTTAGCCTTCGCGGGCACAGATACGCAGTATTTT. Translated: CASSLAFAGTDTQYF.

This clonotype was seen repeatedly, ten times or more. V is TRBV7-9 and J is TRBJ1-4; D call uncertain. The CDR3 is 14 amino acids. Trimming removed 5 bases at V and 10 bases at J, with 17 bases between. Germline values: CDR1 SEHNR, CDR2 FQNEAQ (reference sequence). This CDR3 is CASSAPAEEGKLFF. The CDR3 DNA reads as TGTGCCAGCAGCGCACCCGCAGAAGAGGGAAAACTGTTTTTT.

There are many counts of this clonotype. CDR3: CASSTTGAWGSGANVLTF. Here the CDR3 DNA reads TGTGCCAGCAGCACGACAGGGGCTTGGGGATCTGGGGCCAACGTCCTGACTTTC. The V gene is TRBV6-2 or TRBV6-3, the J gene TRBJ2-6; 8 bases map to TRBD1. Germline V gives CDR1 MNHEY, CDR2 SVGEGT. This CDR3 region has 18 residues. The V and J ends lost 6 bases and 1 base, in that order; junction bases with no gene match: 11.

This clonotype appeared many times. The DNA for the CDR3 is TGTGCCAGCAGAACCACCGGGACAGGGAAGACTGAAGCTTTCTTT. Amino acids: CASRTTGTGKTEAFF. The rearrangement links TRBV7-2 to TRBJ1-1; 9 bases fit TRBD1. After removal of 6 bases from V and 5 bases from J, the junction contained 10 bases not matched to a gene. CDR1 is SGHTA and CDR2 is FQGNSA in the germline V gene. The CDR3 totals 15 residues.

The chain combines TRBV4-3 with TRBJ2-1, with D possibly TRBD1 on 6 matching bases. The germline V gene has CDR1 LGHNA and CDR2 YSLEER. This CDR3 spans 14 amino acids. V gave up 3 bases and J gave up 4 bases, with 10 bases separating them. Written as DNA, the CDR3 is TGCGCCAGCAGCCACCCGGACAGATACAATGAGCAGTTCTTC. Its protein is CASSHPDRYNEQFF.

This clonotype was seen a handful of times. The genes are TRBV6-1 and TRBJ2-3; D is uncertain. The CDR3 has 13 amino acids. Trimming removed 5 bases from V and 5 bases from J, with 11 bases in between. The V gene's germline CDR1 is MNHNS and CDR2 SASEGT. This chain's CDR3 is CASSPREEDTQYF. The CDR3 region has the DNA TGTGCCAGCAGTCCCCGCGAGGAAGATACGCAGTATTTT.

This clonotype was counted a few times. The chain carries TRBV14 and TRBJ1-1; possible D gene TRBD1, 5 bases. The CDR3 loop spans 13 amino acids. V was pared by 4 bases and J by 10 bases, with 16 bases between. CDR1 is SGHDN, CDR2 FVKESK, per germline. The CDR3 here is CASSPTRGGAAFF. The CDR3 DNA reads TGTGCCAGCAGCCCCACCCGGGGGGGAGCAGCTTTCTTT.

The chain carries TRBV12-3 or TRBV12-4 and TRBJ1-2; 7 bases fit TRBD1. The CDR3 consists of 12 residues. J gave up 5 bases and V 6 bases, and 3 bases lay outside the gene matches. CDR3 sequence (DNA): TGTGCCAGCAGAAGGACAGGATATGGCTACACCTTC. Translated: CASRRTGYGYTF.

The chain couples TRBV29-1 to TRBJ1-2; D is unclear. The CDR3 loop spans 11 amino acids. Germline V lookup: CDR1 SQVTM, CDR2 ANQGSEA. V gave up 3 bases and J gave up 3 bases, with 5 bases separating them. The CDR3 here is CSVDVDYGYTF. CDR3 in DNA: TGCAGCGTTGACGTCGACTATGGCTACACCTTC.

This chain links TRBV20-1 with TRBJ1-6; D is possibly TRBD1 (5 bases). The germline CDR1 and CDR2 sequences are DFQATT and SNEGSKA (reference sequence). Deletions cut 0 bases from V and 10 bases from J, with 13 bases between. The CDR3 covers 14 residues. For the CDR3, the DNA is TGCAGTGCTAGAGAGCCAGGGTTTTCCTCACCCCTCCACTTT. The encoded protein is CSAREPGFSSPLHF.

This clonotype was seen at least ten times. V is TRBV7-8 and J is TRBJ1-1, with D perhaps TRBD1 (5 bases). Germline V CDR1 and CDR2: SGHVS, FQNEAQ. The CDR3 totals 15 residues. Trimming removed 5 bases from V and 5 bases from J, with 18 bases in between. The CDR3 reads CASSLGVRTPTEAFF. The CDR3, as DNA: TGTGCCAGCAGCCTGGGGGTCCGAACCCCTACTGAAGCTTTCTTT.

The chain combines TRBV20-1 with TRBJ1-1, with TRBD1 as a possible D gene (5 bases). Germline V gene data show CDR1 as DFQATT and CDR2 as SNEGSKA (reference sequence). V dropped 3 bases and J dropped 7 bases, with 15 bases sitting between them. The CDR3 is made up of 13 amino acids. The CDR3 nucleotides are TGCAGTGCTAGCGGGGGGACCGGGGGTGAAGCTTTCTTT. Its translation is CSASGGTGGEAFF.

This clonotype was found a few times. The chain combines TRBV7-3 with TRBJ2-1; 10 bases fit TRBD2. V dropped 5 bases and J dropped 4; count of bases not matched to a gene: 11. The CDR3 consists of 17 residues. Germline loops: CDR1 SGHTA, CDR2 FQGTGA. The CDR3 loop is CASSTPRTSGEYNEQFF. In DNA, the CDR3 is TGTGCCAGCAGCACACCCCGGACTAGCGGAGAATACAATGAGCAGTTCTTC.

V and J are TRBV7-9 and TRBJ2-1, with D unclear. From germline, CDR1 is SEHNR and CDR2 FQNEAQ (reference sequence). V was clipped by 4 bases and J by 4 bases, with 20 bases between them. The CDR3 is 17 residues long. CDR3 sequence: CASSSRHTPKLYNEQFF. The CDR3 nucleotides are TGTGCCAGCAGCTCAAGACACACACCCAAACTATACAATGAGCAGTTCTTC.

This chain links TRBV20-1 with TRBJ1-5; 9 nucleotides align to TRBD1. CDR1 DFQATT and CDR2 SNEGSKA come from the germline V gene (reference sequence). V trimming: 4 bases; J trimming: 7 bases; junction bases outside the gene matches: 8. The CDR3 runs 14 residues. This CDR3 is CSATIGTGQQPQHF. The CDR3 coding sequence is TGCAGTGCTACGATCGGGACAGGGCAACAGCCCCAGCATTTT.

V usage is TRBV6-6 and J usage is TRBJ2-7; D possibly uses TRBD1 or TRBD2 (5 bases each). Germline CDR1 and CDR2: MNHNY and SVGAGI (reference sequence). V lost 4 bases and J lost 2, with 12 bases in between. The CDR3 spans 14 residues. For the CDR3, the DNA is TGTGCCAGCAGTTCCCCGGGGACCACCTACGAGCAGTACTTC. Protein: CASSSPGTTYEQYF.